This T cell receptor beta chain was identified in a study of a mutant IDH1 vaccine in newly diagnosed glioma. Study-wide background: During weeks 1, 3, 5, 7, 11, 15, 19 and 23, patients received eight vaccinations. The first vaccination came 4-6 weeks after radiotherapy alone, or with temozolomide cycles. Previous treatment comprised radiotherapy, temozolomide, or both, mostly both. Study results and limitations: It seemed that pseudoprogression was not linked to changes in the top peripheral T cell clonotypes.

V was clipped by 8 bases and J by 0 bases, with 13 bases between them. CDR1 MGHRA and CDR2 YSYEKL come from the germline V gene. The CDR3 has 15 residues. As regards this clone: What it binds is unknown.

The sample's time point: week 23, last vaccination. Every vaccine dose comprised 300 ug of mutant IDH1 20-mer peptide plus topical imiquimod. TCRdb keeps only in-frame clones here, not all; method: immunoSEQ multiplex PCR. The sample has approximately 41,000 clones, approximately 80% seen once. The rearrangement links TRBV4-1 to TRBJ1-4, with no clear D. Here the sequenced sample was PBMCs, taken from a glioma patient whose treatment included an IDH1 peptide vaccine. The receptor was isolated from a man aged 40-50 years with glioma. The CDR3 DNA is TGCGCCAGCGCCCCAACAGTCACAACTAATGAAAAACTGTTTTTT. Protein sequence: CASAPTVTTNEKLFF.